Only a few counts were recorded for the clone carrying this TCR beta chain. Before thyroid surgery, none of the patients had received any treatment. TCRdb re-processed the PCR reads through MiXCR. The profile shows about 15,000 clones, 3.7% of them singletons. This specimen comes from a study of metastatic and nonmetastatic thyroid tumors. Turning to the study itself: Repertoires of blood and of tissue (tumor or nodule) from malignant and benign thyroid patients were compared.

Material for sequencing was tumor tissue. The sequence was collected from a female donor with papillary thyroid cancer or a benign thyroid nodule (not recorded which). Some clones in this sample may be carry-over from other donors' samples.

The CDR3 is CASREGQRFSYEQYF. CDR3 in DNA: TGTGCCAGCCGTGAGGGACAGCGGTTCTCCTACGAGCAGTACTTC. The chain joins TRBV7-2 to TRBJ2-7; 7 bases are shared with TRBD1. Germline V CDR1 and CDR2: SGHTA, FQGNSA. The CDR3 loop spans 15 amino acids. V lost 8 bases, J lost 0 bases, and 10 bases stayed unmatched.